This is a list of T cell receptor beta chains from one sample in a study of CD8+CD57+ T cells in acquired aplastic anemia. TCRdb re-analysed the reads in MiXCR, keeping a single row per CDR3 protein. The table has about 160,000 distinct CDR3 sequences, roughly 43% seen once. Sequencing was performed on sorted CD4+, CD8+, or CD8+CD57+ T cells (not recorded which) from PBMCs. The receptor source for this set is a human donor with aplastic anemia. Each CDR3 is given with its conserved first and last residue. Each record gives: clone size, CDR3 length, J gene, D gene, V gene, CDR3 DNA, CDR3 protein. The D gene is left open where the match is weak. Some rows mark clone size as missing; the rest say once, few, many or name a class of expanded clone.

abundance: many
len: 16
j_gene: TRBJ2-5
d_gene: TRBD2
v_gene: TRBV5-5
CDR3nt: TGTGCCAGCAGCCAGGGACTAGCGGGAGGAATAGAGACCCAGTACTTC
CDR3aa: CASSQGLAGGIETQYF

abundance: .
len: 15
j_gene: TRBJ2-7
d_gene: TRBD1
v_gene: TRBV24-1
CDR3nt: TGTGCCACCAGTGGAGGGACAGGACCTTCCTACGAGCAGTACTTC
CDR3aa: CATSGGTGPSYEQYF

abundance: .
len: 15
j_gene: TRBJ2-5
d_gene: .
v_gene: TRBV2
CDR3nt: TGTGCCAGCAGTGAGATTAAGGGTCCGCAAGAGACCCAGTACTTC
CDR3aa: CASSEIKGPQETQYF

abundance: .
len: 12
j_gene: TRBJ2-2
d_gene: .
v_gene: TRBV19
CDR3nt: TGTGCCAGTAATTTGAACACCGGGGAGCTGTTTTTT
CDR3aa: CASNLNTGELFF

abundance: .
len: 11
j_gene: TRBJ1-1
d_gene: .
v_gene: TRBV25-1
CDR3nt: TGTGCCAGCATCGGACACACTGAAGCTTTCTTT
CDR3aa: CASIGHTEAFF

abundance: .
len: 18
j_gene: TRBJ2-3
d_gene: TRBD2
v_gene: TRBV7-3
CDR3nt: TGTGCCAGCAGCTTAATGGCTAGCGGGAGGGCCGTTGGAGATACGCAGTATTTT
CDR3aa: CASSLMASGRAVGDTQYF

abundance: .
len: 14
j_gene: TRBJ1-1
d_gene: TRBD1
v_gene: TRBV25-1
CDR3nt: TGTGCCAGTCCGGGACAGGGGGTCCGCACTGAAGCTTTCTTT
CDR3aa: CASPGQGVRTEAFF

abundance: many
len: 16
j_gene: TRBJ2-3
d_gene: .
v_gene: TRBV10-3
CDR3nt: TGTGCCATCAGTGAGTGGTCGGGTTATGGCACAGATACGCAGTATTTT
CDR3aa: CAISEWSGYGTDTQYF

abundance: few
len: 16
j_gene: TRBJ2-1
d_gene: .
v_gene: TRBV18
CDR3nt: TGTGCCAGCTCACAGGAGTTGGACAGACCCTACAATGAGCAGTTCTTC
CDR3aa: CASSQELDRPYNEQFF

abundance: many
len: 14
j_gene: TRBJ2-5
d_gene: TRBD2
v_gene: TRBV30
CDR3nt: TGTGCCTGGAGACAGGGACTAGCAGCAGAGACCCAGTACTTC
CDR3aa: CAWRQGLAAETQYF

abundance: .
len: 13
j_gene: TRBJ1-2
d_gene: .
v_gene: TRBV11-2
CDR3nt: TGTGCCAGCAGCTTAGTGAGGGTGGAAGGCTACACCTTC
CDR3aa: CASSLVRVEGYTF

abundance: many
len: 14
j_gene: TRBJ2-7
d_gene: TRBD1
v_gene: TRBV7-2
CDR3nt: TGTGCCAGCAGCCCCACGGACAGGGTTCGCGAGCAGTACTTC
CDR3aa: CASSPTDRVREQYF

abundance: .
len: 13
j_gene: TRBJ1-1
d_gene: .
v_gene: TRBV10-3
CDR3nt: TGTGCCATCACCCAAACAGAGAACACTGAAGCTTTCTTT
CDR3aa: CAITQTENTEAFF

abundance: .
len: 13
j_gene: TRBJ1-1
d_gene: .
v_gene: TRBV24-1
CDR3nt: TGTGCCACCAGACAGTTAAGGAACACTGAAGCTCTCTTT
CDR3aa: CATRQLRNTEALF

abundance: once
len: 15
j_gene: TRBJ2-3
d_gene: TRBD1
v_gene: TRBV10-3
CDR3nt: TGTGCCACGCGACCAGGGGGCTCCCCCACAGATACGCAGTATTTT
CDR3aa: CATRPGGSPTDTQYF

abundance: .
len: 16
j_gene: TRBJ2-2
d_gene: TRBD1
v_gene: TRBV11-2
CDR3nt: TGTGCCAGCAGCCTCCGACAGGGGAAGGACACCGGGGAGCTGTTTTTT
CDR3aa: CASSLRQGKDTGELFF

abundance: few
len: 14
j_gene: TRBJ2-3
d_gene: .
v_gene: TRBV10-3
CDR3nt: TGTGCCATTTCAACTAGGGAGGACACAGATACGCAGTATTTT
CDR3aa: CAISTREDTDTQYF

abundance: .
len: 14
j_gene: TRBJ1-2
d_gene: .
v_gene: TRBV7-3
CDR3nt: TGTGCCAGCAGCTTACAAGACTGGTACTATGGCTACACCTTC
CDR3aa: CASSLQDWYYGYTF

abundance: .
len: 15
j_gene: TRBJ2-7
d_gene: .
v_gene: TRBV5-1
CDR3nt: TGCGCCAGCAGCCCACAACAGGGACTATCCTACGAGCAGTACTTC
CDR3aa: CASSPQQGLSYEQYF

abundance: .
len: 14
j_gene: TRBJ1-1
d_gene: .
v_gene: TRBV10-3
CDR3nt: TGTGCCATCAGTGATGGCAGGCAAAACACTGAAGCTTTCTTT
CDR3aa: CAISDGRQNTEAFF

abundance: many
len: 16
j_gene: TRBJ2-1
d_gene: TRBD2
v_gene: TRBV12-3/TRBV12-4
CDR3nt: TGTGCCAGCAGTTTGGCGGGAGGGCCTTCCTACAATGAGCAGTTCTTC
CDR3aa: CASSLAGGPSYNEQFF

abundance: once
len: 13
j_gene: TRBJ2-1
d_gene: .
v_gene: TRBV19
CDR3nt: TGTGCCAGTAGCTGGGGGGGGCCAGGGGAGCAGTTCTTC
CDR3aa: CASSWGGPGEQFF

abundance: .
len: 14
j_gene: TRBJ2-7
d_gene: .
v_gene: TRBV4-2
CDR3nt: TGTGCCAGCAGCCAATCAGGGTCACGCTACGAGCAGTACTTC
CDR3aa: CASSQSGSRYEQYF

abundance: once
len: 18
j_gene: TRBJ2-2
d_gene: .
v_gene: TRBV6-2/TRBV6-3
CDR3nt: TGTGCCAGCAGTTACGCCTTTGGGACCTCCGAACAAACCGGGGAGCTGTTTTTT
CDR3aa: CASSYAFGTSEQTGELFF

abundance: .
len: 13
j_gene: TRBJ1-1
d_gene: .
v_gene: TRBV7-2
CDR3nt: TGTGCCAGCAGCCAAGGGAGGGCCACTGAAGCTTTCTTT
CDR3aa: CASSQGRATEAFF

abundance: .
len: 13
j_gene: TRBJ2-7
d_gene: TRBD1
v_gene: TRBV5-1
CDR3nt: TGCGCCAGCAGCCTGTGGACAGGGGCAGAGCAGTACTTC
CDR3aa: CASSLWTGAEQYF

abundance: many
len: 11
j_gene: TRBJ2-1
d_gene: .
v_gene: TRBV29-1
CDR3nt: TGCAGCGTCATCCTACTCGGACAGCAGTTCTTC
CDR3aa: CSVILLGQQFF

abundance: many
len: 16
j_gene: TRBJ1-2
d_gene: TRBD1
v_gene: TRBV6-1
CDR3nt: TGTGCCAGCAGTGAAGCGCTTCTAGGAACAGGGGAAGGCTACACCTTC
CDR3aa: CASSEALLGTGEGYTF

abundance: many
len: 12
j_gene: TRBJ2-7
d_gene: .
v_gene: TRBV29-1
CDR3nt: TGCAGCGTTGGGGTCAGCTCCTACGAGCAGTACTTC
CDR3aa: CSVGVSSYEQYF

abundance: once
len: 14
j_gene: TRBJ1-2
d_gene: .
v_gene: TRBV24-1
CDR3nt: TGTGCCACCAGTGAAGTGGGGCCCTTTGGCGGCTACACCTTC
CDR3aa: CATSEVGPFGGYTF

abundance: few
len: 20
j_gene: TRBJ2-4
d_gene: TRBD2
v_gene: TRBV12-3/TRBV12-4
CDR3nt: TGTGCCAGCAGTTTAGCCCGTAGCGGGAGGGCCAATGGGGCCAAAAACATTCAGTACTTC
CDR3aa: CASSLARSGRANGAKNIQYF

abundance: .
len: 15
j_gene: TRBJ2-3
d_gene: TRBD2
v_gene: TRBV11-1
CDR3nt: TGTGCCAGCAGCTATTCGGGGGGGCAGAGAGATACGCAGTATTTT
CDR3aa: CASSYSGGQRDTQYF

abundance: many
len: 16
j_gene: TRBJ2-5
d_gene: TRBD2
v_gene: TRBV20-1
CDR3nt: TGCAGTGCTAGAGGTCAGGGACTAGCGGGAGCAAAGACCCAGTACTTC
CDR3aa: CSARGQGLAGAKTQYF

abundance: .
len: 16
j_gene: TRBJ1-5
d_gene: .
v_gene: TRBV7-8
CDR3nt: TGTGCCGGCAAGATAGACGGATACGGTAGCAATCAGCCCCAGCATTTT
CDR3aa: CAGKIDGYGSNQPQHF

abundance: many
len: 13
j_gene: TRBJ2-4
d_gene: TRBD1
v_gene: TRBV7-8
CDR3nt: TGTGCCAGCAGCTGGACGGGACAGGGAACTCGGTACTTC
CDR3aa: CASSWTGQGTRYF

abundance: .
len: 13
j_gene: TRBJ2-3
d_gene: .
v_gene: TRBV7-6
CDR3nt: TGTGCCAGCAGCTTCGGACCGGCAGATACGCAGTATTTT
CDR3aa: CASSFGPADTQYF

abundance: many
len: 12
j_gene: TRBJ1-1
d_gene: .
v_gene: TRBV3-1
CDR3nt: TGTGCCAGCAGCCATTCCCTCACTGAAGCTTTCTTT
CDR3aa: CASSHSLTEAFF

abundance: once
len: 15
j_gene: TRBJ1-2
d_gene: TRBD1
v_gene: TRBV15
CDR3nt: TGTGCCACCAGCGGTGGGACAGTATCTAACTACGGCTACACCTTC
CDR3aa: CATSGGTVSNYGYTF

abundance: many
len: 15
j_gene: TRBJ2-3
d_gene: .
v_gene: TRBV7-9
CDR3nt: TGTGCCAGCAGCTCTATCAGAGGAACCACAGATACGCAGTATTTT
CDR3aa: CASSSIRGTTDTQYF

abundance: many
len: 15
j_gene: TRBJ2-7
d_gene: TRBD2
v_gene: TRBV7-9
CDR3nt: TGTGCCAGCAGCCCCCCCGGCGGGAGGGCCGGCGAGCAGTACTTC
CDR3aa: CASSPPGGRAGEQYF

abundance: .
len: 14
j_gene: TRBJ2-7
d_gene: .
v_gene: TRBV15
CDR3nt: TGTGCCACCAGCAGACGCCCCCCCCGGGACGAGCAGTACTTC
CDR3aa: CATSRRPPRDEQYF

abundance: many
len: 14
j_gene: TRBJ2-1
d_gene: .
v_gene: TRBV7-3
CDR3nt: TGTGCCAGCAGCCCGGGGACGAGCGGCCATGAGCAGTTCTTC
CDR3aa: CASSPGTSGHEQFF

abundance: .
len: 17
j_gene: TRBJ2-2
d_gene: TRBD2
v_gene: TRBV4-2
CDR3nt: TGTGCCAGCAGCCCGCCGACTAGCCCGAGTCGCACCGGGGAGCTGTTTTTT
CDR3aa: CASSPPTSPSRTGELFF

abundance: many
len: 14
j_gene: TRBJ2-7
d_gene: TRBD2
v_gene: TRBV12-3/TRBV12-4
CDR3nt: TGTGCCAGCAGCCCGGGACTAGCACGCTACGAGCAGTACTTC
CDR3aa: CASSPGLARYEQYF

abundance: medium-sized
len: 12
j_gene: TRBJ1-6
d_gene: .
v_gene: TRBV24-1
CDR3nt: TGTGCCACCAGTGATGCCGGTTCACCCCTCCACTTT
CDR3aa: CATSDAGSPLHF

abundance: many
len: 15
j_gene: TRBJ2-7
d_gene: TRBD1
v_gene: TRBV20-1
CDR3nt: TGCAGTGCACCCGTACCAGGGGGACCATCCTACGAGCAGTACTTC
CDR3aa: CSAPVPGGPSYEQYF

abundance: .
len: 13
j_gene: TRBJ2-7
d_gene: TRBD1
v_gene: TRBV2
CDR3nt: TGTGCCAGCAGTATCGGACAGGGATACGAGCAGTACTTC
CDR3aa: CASSIGQGYEQYF

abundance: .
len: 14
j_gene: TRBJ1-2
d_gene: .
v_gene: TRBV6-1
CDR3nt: TGTGCCAGCAGTGCCAAGGGGGGGGCGGATGGCTACACCTTC
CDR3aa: CASSAKGGADGYTF

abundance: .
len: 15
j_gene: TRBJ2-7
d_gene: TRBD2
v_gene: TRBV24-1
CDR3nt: TGTGCCACCAGTGATCCGGGACTAGCCGCCGAAGGACAGTACTTC
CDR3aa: CATSDPGLAAEGQYF

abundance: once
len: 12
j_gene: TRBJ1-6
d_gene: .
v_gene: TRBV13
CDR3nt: TGTGCCAGCGCCGACTCCGATTCACCCCTCCACTTT
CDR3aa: CASADSDSPLHF

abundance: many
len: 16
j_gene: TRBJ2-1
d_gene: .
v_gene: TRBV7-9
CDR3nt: TGTGCCAGCAGCCCCTTCGGCAGTAGCTCCTACAATGAGCAGTTCTTC
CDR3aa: CASSPFGSSSYNEQFF

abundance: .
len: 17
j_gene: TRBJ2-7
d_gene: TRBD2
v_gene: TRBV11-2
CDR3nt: TGTGCCAGCAGCCCATACGTAGCGGGAGGGCCGTCCTACGAGCAGTACTTC
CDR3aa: CASSPYVAGGPSYEQYF

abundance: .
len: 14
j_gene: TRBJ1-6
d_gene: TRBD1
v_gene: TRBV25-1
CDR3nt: TGTGCCAGCAGCCTTGGACAGGCCGGTTCACCCCTCCACTTT
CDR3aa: CASSLGQAGSPLHF

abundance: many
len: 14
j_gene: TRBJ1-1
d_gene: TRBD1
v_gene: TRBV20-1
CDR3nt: TGCAGTGCCAGACAGGGGGCGCAGGACACTGAAGCTTTCTTT
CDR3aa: CSARQGAQDTEAFF

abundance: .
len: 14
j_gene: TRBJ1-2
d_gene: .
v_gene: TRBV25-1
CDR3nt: TGTGCCAGCAGTGAAGCCACAGGCCGCTATGGCTACACCTTC
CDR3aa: CASSEATGRYGYTF

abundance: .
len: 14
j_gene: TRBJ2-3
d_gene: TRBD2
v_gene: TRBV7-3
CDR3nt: TGTGCCAGCAGCTCTAGCGGGAGTCAAGATACGCAGTATTTT
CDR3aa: CASSSSGSQDTQYF

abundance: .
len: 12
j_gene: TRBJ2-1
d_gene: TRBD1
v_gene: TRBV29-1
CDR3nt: TGCAGCGTAGCCGACAGGGGAAATGAGCAGTTCTTC
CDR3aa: CSVADRGNEQFF

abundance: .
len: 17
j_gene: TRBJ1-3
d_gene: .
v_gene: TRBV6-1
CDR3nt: TGTGCCAGCACCACACTGGGAAGGCAGGTACAAGGAAACACCATATATTTT
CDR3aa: CASTTLGRQVQGNTIYF

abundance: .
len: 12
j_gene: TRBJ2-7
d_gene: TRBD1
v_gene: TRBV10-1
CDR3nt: TGCGCCAGGGGAACAGGGGTTGGGGAGCAGTACTTC
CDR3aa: CARGTGVGEQYF